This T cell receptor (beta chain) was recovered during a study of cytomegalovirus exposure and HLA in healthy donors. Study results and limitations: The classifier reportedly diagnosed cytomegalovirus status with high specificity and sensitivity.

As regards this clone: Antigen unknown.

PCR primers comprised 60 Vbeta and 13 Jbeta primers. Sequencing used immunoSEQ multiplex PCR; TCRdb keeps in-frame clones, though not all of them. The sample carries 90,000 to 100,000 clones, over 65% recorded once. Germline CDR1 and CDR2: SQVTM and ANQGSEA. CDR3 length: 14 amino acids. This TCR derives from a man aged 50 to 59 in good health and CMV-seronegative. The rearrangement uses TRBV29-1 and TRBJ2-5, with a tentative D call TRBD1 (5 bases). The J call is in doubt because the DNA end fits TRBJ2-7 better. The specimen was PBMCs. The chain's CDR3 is CSVSFRGKGLEQYF. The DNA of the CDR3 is TGCAGCGTTTCATTTAGGGGAAAGGGGCTCGAGCAGTACTTC.